The present TCR beta chain was sequenced within a study of T cell responses to AZD1222 COVID-19 vaccine. This CDR3 is 15 amino acids long. The germline CDR1 and CDR2 sequences are SGDLS and YYNGEE. The V and J ends lost 4 bases and 5 bases respectively, with 16 bases between them. Assay: immunoSEQ multiplex PCR; the TCRdb copy retains only in-frame clones and omits some. This sample has under 100,000 clones; approximately 90% occur once, and the top ten carry less than 3.5%. The sequence derives from an adult in good health. The chain couples TRBV9 to TRBJ2-1; either TRBD1 or TRBD2 may fit D (6 bases each). Sequenced here: peripheral blood, sampled on day 0 of AZD1222 vaccination. Written as DNA, the CDR3 is TGTGCCAGCAGCCGACTGACGGGGGACAACAATGAGCAGTTCTTC. Its translation is CASSRLTGDNNEQFF.